This T cell receptor (beta chain) was obtained from a study of patients and donors after allogeneic stem cell transplantation. TCRdb redid the calling of the RT-PCR reads with MiXCR, one entry per CDR3 protein. The data hold about 110,000 distinct CDR3 sequences, with around 38% observed a single time. V lost 8 bases to trimming and J lost 2 bases, with 21 bases between them. The CDR3 totals 16 residues. The germline gives CDR1 LGHNA, CDR2 YNFKEQ. The sample comprised blood, either unsorted or a sorted T cell fraction (not recorded which). V is TRBV4-2 and J is TRBJ2-5; D may correspond to TRBD1 or TRBD2 (6 bases each). The clonotype comes from a human donor who was either an allogeneic HSCT recipient or a stem cell or donor lymphocyte infusion donor (not recorded which). It is not recorded whose cells these are; they may come from a transplant donor. The CDR3 region has the DNA TGTGCCAGCTCGATTTTACGGGGGCTGGGACAAGAGACCCAGTACTTC. The encoded protein is CASSILRGLGQETQYF.